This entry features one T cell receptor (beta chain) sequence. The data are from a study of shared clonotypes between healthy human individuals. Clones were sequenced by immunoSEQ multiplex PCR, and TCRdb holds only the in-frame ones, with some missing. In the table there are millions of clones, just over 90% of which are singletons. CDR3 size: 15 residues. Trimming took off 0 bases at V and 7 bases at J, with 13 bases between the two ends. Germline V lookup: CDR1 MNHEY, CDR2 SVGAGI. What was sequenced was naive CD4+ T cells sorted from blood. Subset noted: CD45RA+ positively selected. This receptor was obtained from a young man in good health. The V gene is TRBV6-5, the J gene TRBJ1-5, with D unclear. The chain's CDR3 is CASSYSKGGKQPQHF. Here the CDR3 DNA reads TGTGCCAGCAGTTACTCGAAGGGAGGGAAGCAGCCCCAGCATTTT.